This T cell receptor beta chain was identified in a study of cytomegalovirus exposure and HLA in healthy donors. Study-wide results and caveats: A later analysis linked a missense DCLRE1C variant to TCR beta V- and J-gene trimming.

In the PCR, 60 Vbeta and 13 Jbeta primers were used. Profiling relied on immunoSEQ multiplex PCR, and the TCRdb table lists in-frame clones only, not all of them. The sample lists 90,000 to 100,000 clones, roughly 76% occurring once. About this clone itself: What it binds is not known.

CDR1 and CDR2 (germline): SEHNR, FQNEAQ (reference sequence). J lost 5 bases, V lost 1 base, and 3 bases had no gene match. CDR3 size: 15 residues. The V call is TRBV7-9, the J call TRBJ2-1; 9 nucleotides agree with TRBD1. The sequencing sample was made of PBMCs. The clonotype was recovered from a woman aged 55-69 years in good health and CMV-seropositive. CDR3 coding DNA: TGTGCCAGCAGCTTAGTACAGGGGGCGGACAATGAGCAGTTCTTC. Protein product: CASSLVQGADNEQFF.